Sequencing of this T cell receptor (beta chain) was carried out in a study of OX40 agonist ivuxolimab in advanced cancers. The repertoire was sequenced with immunoSEQ multiplex PCR; TCRdb's copy has only in-frame clones and lacks some. Of approximately 45,000 clones listed, approximately 86% were seen once; the top ten hold less than 20%. The germline CDR1 and CDR2 sequences are SGDLS and YYNGEE. V lost 0 bases and J lost 5, with 11 bases in between. CDR3 length: 14 residues. Only one count was recorded for this clone. This TCR was recovered from an adult with an advanced solid tumor such as melanoma, head and neck, liver or kidney cancer. V and J are TRBV9 and TRBJ1-2; D is uncertain. The specimen was CD4+ or CD8+ T cells sorted from blood, collected in a trial of the OX40 agonist ivuxolimab. In DNA form, the CDR3 reads TGTGCCAGCAGCGTAGGATCCAGAAAGTATGGCTACACCTTC. It yields the protein CASSVGSRKYGYTF.